Listed here is a single T cell receptor (beta chain). The target antigen is unknown. The sample originates from a study of OX40 agonist ivuxolimab in advanced cancers. Study-level results: The mean number of expanded clones was higher in CD8+ T cells than in CD4+.

CDR1 is SGHTA and CDR2 is FQGTGA in the germline V gene. V was cut by 3 bases and J by 5 bases, with 10 bases left in between. The CDR3 spans 14 residues. The assay was immunoSEQ multiplex PCR, and TCRdb's table has in-frame clones only and misses some. Found here are some 150,000 clones, about 92% of them singletons; the top ten hold more than 0.9%. The rearrangement joins TRBV7-3 to TRBJ2-2; a weak D match, TRBD2 (6 bases). This receptor was identified in an adult with an advanced solid tumor such as melanoma, head and neck, liver or kidney cancer. Here the sequenced sample was CD4+ or CD8+ T cells sorted from blood, taken in a trial of the OX40 agonist ivuxolimab. CDR3 in amino acids: CASSFSRGTGELFF. The CDR3 region has the DNA TGTGCCAGCAGCTTCTCCCGGGGGACCGGGGAGCTGTTTTTT.